This T cell receptor (beta chain) was recorded in a study of CD8 T cells in Susac syndrome. Whole-study findings and limits: The study admitted that it had a relatively small number of individuals in its TCR sequencing and HLA analysis.

The RNA, about 0.45 to 1 ug, was put through reverse transcription using random hexamers. The CDR3 of TCR beta was amplified by immunoSEQ multiplex PCR across 54 Vbeta and 13 Jbeta. TCRdb re-derived calls from the immunoSEQ multiplex PCR reads in MiXCR, one entry per CDR3 protein. This table holds fewer than 150,000 distinct CDR3 sequences, 90% to 95% found once. Between the trimmed V and J ends, which lost 5 bases and 3 bases, there was a span of 16 bases. The CDR3 is 15 residues long. Germline V gene data show CDR1 as PRHDT and CDR2 as FYEKMQ (reference sequence). Worth noting for this clonotype: Its specificity is not known.

Sequencing of TCR beta was performed on blood CD8+ T cells and on blood CD4+ T cells. The TCR comes from a human donor in good health. The chain employs TRBV13 and TRBJ1-2; weak D call: TRBD1 (6 bases). The source material was CD8+ T cells from PBMCs. CDR3 amino acids: CASSGRGSLDYGYTF. Written as DNA, the CDR3 is TGTGCCAGCAGCGGCAGGGGTTCCCTCGACTATGGCTACACCTTC.